This TCR beta chain was retrieved from a study of T-cell memory formation after mild COVID-19. General study results and limits: CM and EM subsets held most contracting CD4+ clones; EMRA held CD8+ ones. CD4+ bias marked clones expanding day 15 to 37, unlike balanced contracting clones.

This CDR3 comprises 17 residues. The V segment lost 4 bases and the J segment 8 bases; nucleotides outside the gene matches: 8. The germline V gene encodes CDR1 SGHTA and CDR2 FQGNSA. TCRdb processed the 5' RACE reads anew with MiXCR; each CDR3 protein has one entry. The repertoire includes hundreds of thousands of distinct CDR3 sequences, around 27% of them detected once, and roughly 13% sits in the top ten. Ten or more counts support this clonotype. Its antigen is unidentified. The sample was PBMCs or a T cell subset sorted from them (not recorded which). J is TRBJ2-1 and V is TRBV7-2, with 16 nucleotides matching TRBD2. This clonotype originated in an adult woman who had mild COVID-19 (a few samples of this study predate the infection). Cell type and time point are not known. CDR3 in DNA: TGTGCCAGCAGCTCCCCGGGACTAGCGGGGGGGCTCTATGAGCAGTTCTTC. Protein sequence: CASSSPGLAGGLYEQFF.